The T cell receptor beta chain under discussion was sequenced for a study of shared clonotypes between healthy human individuals. Germline CDR1 reads SGHDT; CDR2 reads YYEEEE. The length of the CDR3 is 17 residues. V lost 3 bases to trimming and J lost 2 bases, with 18 bases between them. Several immunoSEQ 96-well plates shared each subset's DNA, each plate a replicate. Only in-frame clones appear in the TCRdb table, and some are missing; sequencing was by immunoSEQ multiplex PCR. The sample carries 2 million to 3 million clones, approximately 94% recorded once. The chain joins TRBV5-6 to TRBJ1-5; a weak D match, TRBD1 (5 bases). The sequence derives from a man younger than 30 in good health. Some clones in this sample may be carry-over from other donors' samples. The sequenced sample was naive CD4+ T cells from PBMCs. Subset given: CD45RA+ positively selected. Here the CDR3 DNA reads TGTGCCAGCAGCTCCGGCGGGGGACGAGGGGGCAATCAGCCCCAGCATTTT. Translation: CASSSGGGRGGNQPQHF.